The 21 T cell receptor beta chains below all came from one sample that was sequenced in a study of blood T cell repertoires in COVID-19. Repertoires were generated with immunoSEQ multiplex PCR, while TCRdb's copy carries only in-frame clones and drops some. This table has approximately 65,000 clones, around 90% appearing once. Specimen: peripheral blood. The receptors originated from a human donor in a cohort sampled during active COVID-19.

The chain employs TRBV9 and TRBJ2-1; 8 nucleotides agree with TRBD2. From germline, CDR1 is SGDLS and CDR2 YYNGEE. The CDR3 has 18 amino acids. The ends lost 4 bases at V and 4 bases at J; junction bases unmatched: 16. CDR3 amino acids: CASSPRGLSGGSYNEQFF. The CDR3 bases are TGTGCCAGCAGCCCGAGGGGGTTGAGCGGGGGTTCATACAATGAGCAGTTCTTC.

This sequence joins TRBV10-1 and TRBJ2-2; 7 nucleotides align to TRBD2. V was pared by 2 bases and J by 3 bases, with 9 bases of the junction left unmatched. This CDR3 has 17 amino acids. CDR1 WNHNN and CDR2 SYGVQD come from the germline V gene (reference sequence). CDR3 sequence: CASSEGPAGADTGELFF. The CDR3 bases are TGCGCCAGCAGTGAGGGACCGGCGGGAGCGGACACCGGGGAGCTGTTTTTT.

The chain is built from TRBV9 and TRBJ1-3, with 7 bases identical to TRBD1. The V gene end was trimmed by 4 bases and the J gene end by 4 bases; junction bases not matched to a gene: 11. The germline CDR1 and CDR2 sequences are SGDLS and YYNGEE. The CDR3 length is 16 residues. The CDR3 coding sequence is TGTGCCAGCAGCCCCCCCGACAGGGCTCGAGGAAACACCATATATTTT. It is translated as CASSPPDRARGNTIYF.

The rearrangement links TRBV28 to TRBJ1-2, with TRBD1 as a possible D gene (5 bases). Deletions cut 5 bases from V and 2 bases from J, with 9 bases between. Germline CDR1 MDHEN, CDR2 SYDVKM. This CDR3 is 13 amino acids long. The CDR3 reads CASSLDSNYGYTF. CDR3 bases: TGTGCCAGCAGTCTCGACAGCAACTATGGCTACACCTTC.

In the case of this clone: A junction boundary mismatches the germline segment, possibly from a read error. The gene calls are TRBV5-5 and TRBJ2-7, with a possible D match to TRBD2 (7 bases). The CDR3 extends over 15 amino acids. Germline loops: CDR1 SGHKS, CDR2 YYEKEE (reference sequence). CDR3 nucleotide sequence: TGTGCCAGCAGCCTACAACCGGTGGTCTCGGGGGGCCGGGACTTC. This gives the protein CASSLQPVVSGGRDF.

The CDR3 loop is CASSQFAGGPGQETQYF. In DNA form, the CDR3 reads TGTGCCAGCAGCCAATTCGCGGGGGGGCCGGGGCAAGAGACCCAGTACTTC. The V gene is TRBV4-2, the J gene TRBJ2-5; 9 positions agree with TRBD2. The V gene end was trimmed by 2 bases and the J gene end by 2 bases; junction bases not matched to a gene: 9. Germline assignment: CDR1 LGHNA and CDR2 YNFKEQ. This CDR3 comprises 17 residues.

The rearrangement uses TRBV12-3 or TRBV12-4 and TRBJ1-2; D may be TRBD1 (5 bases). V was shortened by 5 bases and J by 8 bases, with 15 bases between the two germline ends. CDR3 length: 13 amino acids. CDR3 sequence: CASSTLWGEGYTF. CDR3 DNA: TGTGCCAGCAGTACCCTATGGGGGGAAGGCTACACCTTC.

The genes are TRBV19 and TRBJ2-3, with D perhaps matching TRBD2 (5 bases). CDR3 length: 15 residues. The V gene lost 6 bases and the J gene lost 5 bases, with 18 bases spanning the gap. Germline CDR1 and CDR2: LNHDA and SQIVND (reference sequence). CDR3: CASSGIPGGRDTQYF. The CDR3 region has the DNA TGTGCCAGTAGCGGGATCCCAGGCGGGCGAGATACGCAGTATTTT.

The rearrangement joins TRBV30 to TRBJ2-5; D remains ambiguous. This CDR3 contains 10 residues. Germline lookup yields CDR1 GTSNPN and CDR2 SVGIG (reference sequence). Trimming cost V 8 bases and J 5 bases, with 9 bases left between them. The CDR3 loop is CASSRETQYF. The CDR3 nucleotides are TGTGCCAGTTCTCGGGAGACCCAGTACTTC.

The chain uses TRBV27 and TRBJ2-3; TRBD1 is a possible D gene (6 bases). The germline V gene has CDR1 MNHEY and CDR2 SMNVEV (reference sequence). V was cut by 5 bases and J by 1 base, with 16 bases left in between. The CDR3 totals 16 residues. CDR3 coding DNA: TGTGCCAGCAGTCCCTCCCGGGACACTCGCACAGATACGCAGTATTTT. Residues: CASSPSRDTRTDTQYF.

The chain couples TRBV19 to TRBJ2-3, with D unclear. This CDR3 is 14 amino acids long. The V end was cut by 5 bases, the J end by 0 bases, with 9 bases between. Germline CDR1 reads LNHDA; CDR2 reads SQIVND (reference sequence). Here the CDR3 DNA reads TGTGCCAGTAGTGTTTCTGTCAGCACAGATACGCAGTATTTT. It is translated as CASSVSVSTDTQYF.

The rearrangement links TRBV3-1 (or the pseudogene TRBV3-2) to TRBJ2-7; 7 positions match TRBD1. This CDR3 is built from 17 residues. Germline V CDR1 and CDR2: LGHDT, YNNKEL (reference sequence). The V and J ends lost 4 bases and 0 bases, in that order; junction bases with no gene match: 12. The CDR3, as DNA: TGTGCCAGCAGCCGAACTCCCGGGACAGATAGCTCCTACGAGCAGTACTTC. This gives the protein CASSRTPGTDSSYEQYF.

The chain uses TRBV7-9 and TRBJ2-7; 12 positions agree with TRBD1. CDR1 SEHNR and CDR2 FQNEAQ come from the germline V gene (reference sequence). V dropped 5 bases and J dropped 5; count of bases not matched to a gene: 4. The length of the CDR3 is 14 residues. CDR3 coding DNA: TGTGCCAGCAGCCAGGGACAGGGGGCCCACGAGCAGTACTTC. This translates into CASSQGQGAHEQYF.

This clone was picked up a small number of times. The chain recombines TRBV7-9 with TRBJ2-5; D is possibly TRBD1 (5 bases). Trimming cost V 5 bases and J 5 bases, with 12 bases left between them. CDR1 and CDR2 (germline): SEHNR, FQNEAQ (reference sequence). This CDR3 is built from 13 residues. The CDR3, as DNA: TGTGCCAGCAGCCCCCCGTCAGGGGAGACCCAGTACTTC. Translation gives CASSPPSGETQYF.

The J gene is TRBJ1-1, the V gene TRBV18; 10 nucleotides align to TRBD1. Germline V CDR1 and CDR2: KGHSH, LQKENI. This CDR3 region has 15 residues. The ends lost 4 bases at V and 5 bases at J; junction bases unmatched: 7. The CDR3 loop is CASSRPGQGRTEAFF. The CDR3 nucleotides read TGTGCCAGCTCACGCCCGGGACAGGGGAGGACTGAAGCTTTCTTT.

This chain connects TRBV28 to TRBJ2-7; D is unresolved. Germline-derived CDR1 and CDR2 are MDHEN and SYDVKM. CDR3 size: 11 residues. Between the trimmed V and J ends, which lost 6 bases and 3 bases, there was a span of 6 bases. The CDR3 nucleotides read TGTGCCAGCAGCTCCCGCTACGAGCAGTACTTC. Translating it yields CASSSRYEQYF. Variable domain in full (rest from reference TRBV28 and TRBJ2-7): DVKVTQSSRYLVKRTGEKVFLECVQDMDHENMFWYRQDPGLGLRLIYFSYDVKMKEKGDIPEGYSVSREKKERFSLILESASTNQTSMYLCASSSRYEQYFGPGTRLTVT.

The CDR3 nucleotides are TGTGCCAGCAGTTACTCGCCAAACAGGCCTAGCGGGCAGTATTTT. Encoded protein: CASSYSPNRPSGQYF. The gene calls are TRBV6-5 and TRBJ2-3, with TRBD2 matching 7 bases. The CDR3 is made up of 15 amino acids. V lost 0 bases to trimming and J lost 11 bases; unmatched junction nucleotides: 11. CDR1 and CDR2 (germline): MNHEY, SVGAGI.

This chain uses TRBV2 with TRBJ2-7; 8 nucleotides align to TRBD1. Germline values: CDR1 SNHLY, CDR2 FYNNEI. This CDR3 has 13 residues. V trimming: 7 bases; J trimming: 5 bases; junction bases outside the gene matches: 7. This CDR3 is CASTDRGFNEQYF. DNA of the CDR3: TGTGCCAGCACAGACAGGGGTTTCAACGAGCAGTACTTC.

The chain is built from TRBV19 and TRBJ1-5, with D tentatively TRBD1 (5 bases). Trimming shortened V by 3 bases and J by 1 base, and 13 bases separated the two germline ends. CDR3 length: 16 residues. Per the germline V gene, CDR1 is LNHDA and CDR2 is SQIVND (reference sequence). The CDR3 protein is CASSMRGGGSNQPQHF. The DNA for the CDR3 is TGTGCCAGTAGTATGAGGGGAGGTGGGAGCAATCAGCCCCAGCATTTT.

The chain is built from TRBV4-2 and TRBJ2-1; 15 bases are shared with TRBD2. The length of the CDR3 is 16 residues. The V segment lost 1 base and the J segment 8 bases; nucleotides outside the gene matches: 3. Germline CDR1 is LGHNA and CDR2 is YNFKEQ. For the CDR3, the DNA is TGTGCCAGCAGCCAAGGGACTAGCGGGAGGGTTGATGAGCAGTTCTTC. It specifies CASSQGTSGRVDEQFF.

The CDR3 DNA follows: TGTGCCAGCAGTTCGCCCGGACTAGCGGTTAAGAATGAGCAGTTCTTC. Translation gives CASSSPGLAVKNEQFF. The rearrangement links TRBV27 to TRBJ2-1; 10 bases align to TRBD2. The CDR3 totals 16 residues. The germline CDR1 and CDR2 sequences are MNHEY and SMNVEV (reference sequence). The V gene end was trimmed by 4 bases and the J gene end by 7 bases; junction bases not matched to a gene: 10.